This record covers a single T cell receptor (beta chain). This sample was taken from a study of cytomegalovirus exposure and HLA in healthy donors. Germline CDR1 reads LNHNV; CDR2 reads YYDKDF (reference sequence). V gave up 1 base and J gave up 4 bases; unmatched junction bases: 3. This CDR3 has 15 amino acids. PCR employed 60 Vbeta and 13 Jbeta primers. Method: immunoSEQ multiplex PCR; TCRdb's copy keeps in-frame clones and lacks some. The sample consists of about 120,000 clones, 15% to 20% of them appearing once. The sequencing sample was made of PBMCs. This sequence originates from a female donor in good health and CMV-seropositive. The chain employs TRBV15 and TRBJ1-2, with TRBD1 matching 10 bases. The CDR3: CATSRARTGGYGYTF. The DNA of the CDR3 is TGTGCCACCAGCAGAGCCCGGACAGGGGGCTATGGCTACACCTTC.